This T cell receptor beta chain was documented in a study of shared clonotypes between healthy human individuals. General study results and limits: The donor pool, a small one, limited the genetic and exposure-history diversity represented. Only blood was sampled, and tissue TCR repertoires likely differ from blood ones.

Healthy and HIV-negative, the adult donors had no recent acute infections or vaccinations. The genomic DNA of each subset was split evenly across several immunoSEQ plates. The assay was immunoSEQ multiplex PCR, and TCRdb's table has in-frame clones only and misses some. Among about 490,000 clones listed, 81% were seen once. Germline CDR1 and CDR2: SGHAT and FQNNGV. The length of the CDR3 is 13 residues. As for this clone: Its antigen is not known. The likely explanation is a read error, given a far larger clone one base away. The same CDR3 can be traced to other DNA sequences in this sample.

This receptor was identified in a woman in her thirties or forties in good health. Some clones in this sample may be carry-over from other donors' samples. The specimen sequenced was PBMCs. The chain combines TRBV11-2 with TRBJ2-7; D is perhaps TRBD1 (6 bases). This chain's CDR3 is CASSSPGAGGRYF. CDR3 DNA: TGTGCCAGTAGCTCCCCTGGAGCTGGGGGCCGGTACTTC.